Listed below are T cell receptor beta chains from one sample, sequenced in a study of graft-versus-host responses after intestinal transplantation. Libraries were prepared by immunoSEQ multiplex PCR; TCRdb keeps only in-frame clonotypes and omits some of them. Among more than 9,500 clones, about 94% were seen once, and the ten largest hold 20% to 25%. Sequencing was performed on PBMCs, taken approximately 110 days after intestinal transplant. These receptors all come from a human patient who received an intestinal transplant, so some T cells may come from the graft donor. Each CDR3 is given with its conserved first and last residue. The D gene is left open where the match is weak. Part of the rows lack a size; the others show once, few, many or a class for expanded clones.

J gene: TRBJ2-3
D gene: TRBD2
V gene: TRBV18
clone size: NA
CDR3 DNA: TGTGCCAGCTCACCGGGCGGGACTAGCCCAGATACGCAGTATTTT
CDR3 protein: CASSPGGTSPDTQYF

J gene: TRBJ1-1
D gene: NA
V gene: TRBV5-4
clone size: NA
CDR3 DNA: TGTGCCAGCAGCTGGGACCTTCCGGACACTGAAGCTTTCTTT
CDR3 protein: CASSWDLPDTEAFF

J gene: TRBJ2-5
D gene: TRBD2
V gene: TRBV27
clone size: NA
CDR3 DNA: TGTGCCAGCAAACCGGGACTAGCGGGAGAGACCCAGTACTTC
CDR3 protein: CASKPGLAGETQYF

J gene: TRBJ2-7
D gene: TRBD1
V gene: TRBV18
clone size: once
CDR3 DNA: TGTGCCAGCTCACCACTGAAGGGGGCTAGGACCTACGAGCAGTACTTC
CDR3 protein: CASSPLKGARTYEQYF

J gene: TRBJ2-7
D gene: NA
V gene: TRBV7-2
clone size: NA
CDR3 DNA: TGTGCCAGCAGCTTTTACGGGGTCGAGCAGTACTTC
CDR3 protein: CASSFYGVEQYF

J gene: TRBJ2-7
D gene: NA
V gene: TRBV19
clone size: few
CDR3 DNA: TGTGCCAGTAGTATAGGCGACAGTGGTTCCTACGAGCAGTACTTC
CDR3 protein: CASSIGDSGSYEQYF

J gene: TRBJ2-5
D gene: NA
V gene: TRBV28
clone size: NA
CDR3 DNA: TGTGCCAGCAGTACCCCTTGGGCGGGAGAGACCCAGTACTTC
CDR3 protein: CASSTPWAGETQYF

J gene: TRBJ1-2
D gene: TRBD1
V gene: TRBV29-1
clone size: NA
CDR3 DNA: TGCAGCGTTGAAGGGGACAGGGTCTTTGGCTACACCTTC
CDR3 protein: CSVEGDRVFGYTF

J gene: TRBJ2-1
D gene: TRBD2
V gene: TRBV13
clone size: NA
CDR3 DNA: TGTGCCAGCAGCGAACTAGCGGGAGGCGTATCCTACAATGAGCAGTTCTTC
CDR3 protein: CASSELAGGVSYNEQFF

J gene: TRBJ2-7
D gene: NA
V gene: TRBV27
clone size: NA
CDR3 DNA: TGTGCCAGCTCGGACAAGGTTCTCTTCAATAAGTACGAGCAGTACTTC
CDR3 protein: CASSDKVLFNKYEQYF

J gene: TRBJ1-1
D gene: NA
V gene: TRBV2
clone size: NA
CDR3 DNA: TGTGCCAGCAGTGTGCAGGGTTGGGCCACTGAAGCTTTCTTT
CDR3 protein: CASSVQGWATEAFF

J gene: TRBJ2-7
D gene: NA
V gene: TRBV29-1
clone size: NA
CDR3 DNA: TGCAGCGTTGAAGTTCCGGTTTTGGGGGTCGAATCGGGCGAGCAGTACTTC
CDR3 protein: CSVEVPVLGVESGEQYF

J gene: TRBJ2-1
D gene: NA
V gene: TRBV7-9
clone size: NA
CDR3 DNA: TGTGCCAGCAGCTTACAGGAAATATACAATGAGCAGTTCTTC
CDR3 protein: CASSLQEIYNEQFF

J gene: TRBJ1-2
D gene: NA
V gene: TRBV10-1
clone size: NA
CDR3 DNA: TGCGCCAGCAGAAGGACAGCTAGGTATGGCTACACCTTC
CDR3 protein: CASRRTARYGYTF

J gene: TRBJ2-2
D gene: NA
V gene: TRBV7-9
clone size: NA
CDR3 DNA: TGTGCCAGCAGCTTACCCCACTCGCCCGGGGAGCTGTTTTTT
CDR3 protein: CASSLPHSPGELFF

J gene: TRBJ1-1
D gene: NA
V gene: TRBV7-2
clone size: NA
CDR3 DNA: TGTGCCAGCAGCTCGGCAGGGACCATGAACACTGAAGCTTTCTTT
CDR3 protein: CASSSAGTMNTEAFF

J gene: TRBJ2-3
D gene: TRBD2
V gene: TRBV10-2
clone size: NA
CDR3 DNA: TGCGCCAGCAGTGGGACTAGCGGGAGGGTGGTGGATACGCAGTATTTT
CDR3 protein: CASSGTSGRVVDTQYF

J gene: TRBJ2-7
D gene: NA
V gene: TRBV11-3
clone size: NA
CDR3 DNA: TGTGCCAGCAGCCCTCCGGGCAGAGTCGAGCAGTACTTC
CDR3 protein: CASSPPGRVEQYF

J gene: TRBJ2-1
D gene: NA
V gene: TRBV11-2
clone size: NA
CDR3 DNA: TGTGCCAGCAGCTTAGCCGGCAATGAGCAGTTCTTC
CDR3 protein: CASSLAGNEQFF

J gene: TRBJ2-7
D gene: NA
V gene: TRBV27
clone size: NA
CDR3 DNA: TGTGCCAGCAGGACAGGACGGGACTCTGACGAGCAGTACTTC
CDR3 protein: CASRTGRDSDEQYF

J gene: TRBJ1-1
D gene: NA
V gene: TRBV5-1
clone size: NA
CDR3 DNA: TGCGCCAGCAGCTTCGACCCACGGAGCACTGAAGCTTTCTTT
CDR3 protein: CASSFDPRSTEAFF

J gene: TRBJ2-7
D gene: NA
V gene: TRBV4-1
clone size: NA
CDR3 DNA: TGCGCCAGCAGCATTACAGGGAGAAGCTACGAGCAGTACTTC
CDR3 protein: CASSITGRSYEQYF

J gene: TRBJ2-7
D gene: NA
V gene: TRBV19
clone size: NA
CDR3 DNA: TGTGCCAGTAGTATAGCAGTAGGGCAGGGAATCTACGAGCAGTACTTC
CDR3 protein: CASSIAVGQGIYEQYF

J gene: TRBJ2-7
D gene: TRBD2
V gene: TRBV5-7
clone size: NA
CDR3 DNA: TGTGCCAGCAGCTTGTCGGCCGGGACTAGTTTCGGGCAGTACTTC
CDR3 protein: CASSLSAGTSFGQYF

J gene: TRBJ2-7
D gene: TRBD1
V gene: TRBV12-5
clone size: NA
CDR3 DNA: TGTGCTAGTGGCCCGACAGGGCCTTACGAGCAGTACTTC
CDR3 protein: CASGPTGPYEQYF

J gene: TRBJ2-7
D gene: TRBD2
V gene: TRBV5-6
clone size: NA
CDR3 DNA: TGTGCCAGCAGCTTCTATTGGGTGCGGGAGATAAAAAACTACGAGCAGTACTTC
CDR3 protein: CASSFYWVREIKNYEQYF

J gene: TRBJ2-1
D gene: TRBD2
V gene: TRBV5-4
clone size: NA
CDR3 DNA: TGTGCCAGCAGCTCCGGCCTAGCGGTAAATGAGCAGTTCTTC
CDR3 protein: CASSSGLAVNEQFF

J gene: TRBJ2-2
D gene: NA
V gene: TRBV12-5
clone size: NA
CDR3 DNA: TGTGCTAGTGGTTTGGTACTCGGCAGGGTAGATGATGGCACCGGGGAGCTGTTTTTT
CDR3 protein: CASGLVLGRVDDGTGELFF

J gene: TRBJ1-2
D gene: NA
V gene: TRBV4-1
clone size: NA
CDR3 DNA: TGCGCCAGCAGCCAAGAAGGGCCTCCGTTGTATGGCTACACCTTC
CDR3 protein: CASSQEGPPLYGYTF

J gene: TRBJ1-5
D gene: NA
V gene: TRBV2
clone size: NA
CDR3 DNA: TGTGCCAGCGGTCGGGATAGCAATCAGCCCCAGCATTTT
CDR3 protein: CASGRDSNQPQHF

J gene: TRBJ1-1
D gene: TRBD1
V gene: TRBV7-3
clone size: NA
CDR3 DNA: TGTGCCAGCAGCATGACAGGGGGTAAAACTGAAGCTTTCTTT
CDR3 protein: CASSMTGGKTEAFF

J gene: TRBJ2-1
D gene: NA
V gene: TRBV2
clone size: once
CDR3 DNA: TGTGCCAGCAGTGAAGAACCGGGACTCGCGATTAGGAATGAGCAGTTCTTC
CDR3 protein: CASSEEPGLAIRNEQFF

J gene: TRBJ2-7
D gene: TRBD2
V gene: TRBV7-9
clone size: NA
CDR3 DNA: TGTGCCAGCAGCTTCCTTGAGGGACTAGCGGGAGGGGTTTACGAGCAGTACTTC
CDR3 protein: CASSFLEGLAGGVYEQYF

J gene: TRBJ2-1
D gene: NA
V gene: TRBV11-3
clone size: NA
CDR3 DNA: TGTGCCAGCAGCTTAGAGGGCGGACCTTACAATGAGCAGTTCTTC
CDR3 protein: CASSLEGGPYNEQFF

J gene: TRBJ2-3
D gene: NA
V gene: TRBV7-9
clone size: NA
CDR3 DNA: TGTGCCAGCAGCCCCCCCTTACCGGGCGCTAGCACAGATACGCAGTATTTT
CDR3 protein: CASSPPLPGASTDTQYF

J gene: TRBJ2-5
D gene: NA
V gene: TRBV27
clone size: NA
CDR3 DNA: TGTGCCAGCAGCAGGTCCCGACAGAGCTCCCAAGAGACCCAGTACTTC
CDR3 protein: CASSRSRQSSQETQYF

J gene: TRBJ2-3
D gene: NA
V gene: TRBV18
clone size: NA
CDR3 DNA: TGTGCCAGCTCAAGGGGTACGGCAGATACGCAGTATTTT
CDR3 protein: CASSRGTADTQYF

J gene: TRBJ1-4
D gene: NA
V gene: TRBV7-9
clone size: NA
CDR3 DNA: TGTGCCAGCAGTTTAGACAAGACTGCAACTAATGAAAAACTGTTTTTT
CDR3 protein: CASSLDKTATNEKLFF

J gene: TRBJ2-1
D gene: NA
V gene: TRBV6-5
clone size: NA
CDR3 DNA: TGTGCCAGCAGTTCTGGAAAGGAGCAGTTCTTC
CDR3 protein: CASSSGKEQFF

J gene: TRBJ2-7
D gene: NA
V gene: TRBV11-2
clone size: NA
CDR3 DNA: TGTGCCAGCAGCTTGACAGGAAGAAACTACGAGCAGTACTTC
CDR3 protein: CASSLTGRNYEQYF

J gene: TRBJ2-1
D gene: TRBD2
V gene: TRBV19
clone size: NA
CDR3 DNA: TGTGCCAGTAGTGATCCGGGACTAGCGGGAACTAGGGGGAATGAGCAGTTCTTC
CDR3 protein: CASSDPGLAGTRGNEQFF

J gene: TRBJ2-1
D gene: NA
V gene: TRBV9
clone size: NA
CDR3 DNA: TGTGCCAGCAGCCCCAGGAGGGGGAGCTCCTACAATGAGCAGTTCTTC
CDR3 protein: CASSPRRGSSYNEQFF

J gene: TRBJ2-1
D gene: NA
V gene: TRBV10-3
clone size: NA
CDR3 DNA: TGTGCCATTAAGGGGCGGCGCTGGACATACCTTGGGAATGAGCAGTTCTTC
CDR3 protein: CAIKGRRWTYLGNEQFF

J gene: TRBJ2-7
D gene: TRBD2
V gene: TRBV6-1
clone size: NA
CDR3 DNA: TGTGCCAGCCCGGGGGGGAGCTCCTACGAGCAGTACTTC
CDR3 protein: CASPGGSSYEQYF

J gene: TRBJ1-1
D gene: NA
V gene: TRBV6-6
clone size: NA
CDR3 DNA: TGTGCCAGCAGTTACTCGAACTTGGGGGACACTGAAGCTTTCTTT
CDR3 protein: CASSYSNLGDTEAFF

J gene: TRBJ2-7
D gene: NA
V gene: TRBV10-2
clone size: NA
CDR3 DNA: TGCGCCAGCAGTGAGAACTCAACGCCCTACGAGCAGTACTTC
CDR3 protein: CASSENSTPYEQYF

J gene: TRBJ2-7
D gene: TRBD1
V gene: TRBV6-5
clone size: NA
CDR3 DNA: TGTGCCAGCAGTTACGAGCGGACAGGGAACGAGCAGTACTTC
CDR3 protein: CASSYERTGNEQYF

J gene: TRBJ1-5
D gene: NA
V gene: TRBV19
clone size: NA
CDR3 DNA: TGTGCCAGTAGTATAGAAGTGGAGCAAGGGGCTTATAGCAATCAGCCCCAGCATTTT
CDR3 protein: CASSIEVEQGAYSNQPQHF

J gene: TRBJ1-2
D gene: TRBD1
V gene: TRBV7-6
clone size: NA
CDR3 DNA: TGTGCCAGCAGCTTAGCGCAGGGGGCTAACTATGGCTACACCTTC
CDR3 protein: CASSLAQGANYGYTF

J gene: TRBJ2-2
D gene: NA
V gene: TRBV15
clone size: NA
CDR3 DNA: TGTGCCACCAGCAGAGAAGGGAAGAACACCGGGGAGCTGTTTTTT
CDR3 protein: CATSREGKNTGELFF

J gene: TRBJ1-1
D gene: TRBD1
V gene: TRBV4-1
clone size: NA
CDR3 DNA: TGCGCCAGCAGCCAATTAGGGACAGGGGACTCTGAAGCTTTCTTT
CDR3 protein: CASSQLGTGDSEAFF

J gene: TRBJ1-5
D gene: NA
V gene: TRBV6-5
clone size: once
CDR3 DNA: TGTGCCAGCAGTTACTCTTCGGGGACCCATCAGCCCCAGCATTTT
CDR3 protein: CASSYSSGTHQPQHF

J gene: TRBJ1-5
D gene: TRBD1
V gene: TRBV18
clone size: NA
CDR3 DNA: TGTGCCAGCTCAACAGCCCCTACAGGGGTGGGCAATCAGCCCCAGCATTTT
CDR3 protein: CASSTAPTGVGNQPQHF

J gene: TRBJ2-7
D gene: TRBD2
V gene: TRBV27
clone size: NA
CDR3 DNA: TGTGCCAGCGGGACTAGCCAGTACGAGCAGTACTTC
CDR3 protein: CASGTSQYEQYF

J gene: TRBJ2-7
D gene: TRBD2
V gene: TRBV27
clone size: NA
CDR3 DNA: TGTGCCAGCAGTTTGCTTAGTGGGGGGGGTTCCTCCTACGAGCAGTACTTC
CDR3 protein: CASSLLSGGGSSYEQYF

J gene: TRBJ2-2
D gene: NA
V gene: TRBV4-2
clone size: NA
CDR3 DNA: TGTGCCAGCAGCTTTGGGCAAACCGGGGAGCTGTTTTTT
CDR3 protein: CASSFGQTGELFF

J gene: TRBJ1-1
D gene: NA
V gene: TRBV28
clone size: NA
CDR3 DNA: TGTGCCAGCAGCGTTACTTTGAACACTGAAGCTTTCTTT
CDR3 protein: CASSVTLNTEAFF